This T cell receptor (beta chain) was captured by sequencing in a study of cytomegalovirus exposure and HLA in healthy donors (dated by TCRdb to 2016 to 2017). The study in broad terms: In an earlier analysis of 450 to 750 of the donors, approximately 300 Gb of sequence data and 90 million to 120 million unique TCR beta sequences from 150 million to 200 million T cells were reported. The study aimed to test whether cataloging public T cell receptors could reveal signatures of past pathogen exposure. All discovery cohort repertoires had been generated on a single sequencing platform. Alongside the repertoire data, information on donor age, sex, ethnicity and CMV serostatus was compiled. Typing coverage differed by locus: A, B, C, DRB1 and DQB1 were typed in about 629-630 donors, DQA1 in about 550, DPA1 in over 600, and DPB1 in roughly 450. Rather than drawing on any new phenotypic data, the later analysis identified candidate immune exposures from TCR beta sequences and the way those sequences occurred across donors. Five DR-DQ haplotypes were treated as single units for association and clustering because of strong linkage in the cohort. HLA typing included class I and class II loci at four-digit resolution. In an earlier analysis of around 540 of the donors, high-throughput TCR beta sequencing was used to judge whether each TCR beta V gene segment behaved as functional or pseudogenic. An early release covering roughly 580 HLA-typed donors comprised approximately 290 gigabases of sequencing data and tens of millions of unique TCR sequences. The genetic ancestry cluster associated with self-reported Caucasian donors included 81% of the roughly 410 genotyped donors. To predict cytomegalovirus infection status, the study brought together high-throughput TCR immunosequencing, statistical association of individual TCRs with disease status, and machine learning. Among 350 to 400 genotyped donors of the cohort, an average of approximately 240,000 unique TCR beta nucleotide sequences were sequenced per donor, 15% to 20% of them non-productive. Besides the first cohort of 500 to 700 subjects, a separate validation cohort made up of 120 different subjects was used. In a later genetic analysis, genome-wide SNP genotypes for about 65% of the roughly 670 donors were used, and that subset was treated as a discovery cohort. In a later analysis, previously published TCR beta repertoires from roughly 710 donors were re-analyzed and high-resolution HLA genotyping was added so that TCR occurrence patterns could be studied. Using immunosequencing, the study profiled T cell repertoires from roughly 650 subjects and related those repertoires to cytomegalovirus serostatus.

Worth noting for this clone: Its antigen specificity is not known.

From cysteine to phenylalanine, the CDR3 is 14 amino acids long. The retained sequence is limited to the CDR3, 42 bases, with the frame set at the first base. V lost 5 bases and J lost 4 bases; the stretch between them is 14 bases long. CDR1 is given as SGHAT and CDR2 as FQDESV, both from the germline V gene (reference sequence). Libraries came from the immunoSEQ multiplex PCR assay. For the multiplex PCR, a mixture combining 60 forward primers for TCR Vbeta segments and 13 reverse primers for TCR Jbeta segments was used. The CDR3 region of rearranged TCR beta genes was amplified from genomic DNA with a multiplex PCR assay. On the Illumina HiSeq System, the amplified TCR beta libraries were sequenced as 87-base-pair reads. The source study handled its data this way. A later analysis counted 75 million to 100 million unique TCR beta chains across the 670 or so repertoires, and some 12 million of these chains were shared by at least two donors. A nearest-neighbor algorithm error-corrected the raw reads and collapsed the reads into unique sequences, merging closely related sequences to remove PCR and sequencing errors. CDR3 sequences were aligned to IMGT reference sequences to assign V, D and J gene segments. For a sequence to be retained, a match of at least six nucleotides was required to both a V gene segment and a J gene segment. Rearrangements were called productive when the CDR3 lacked stop codons and stayed in frame with V and J; all others were non-productive. Following IMGT convention, CDR3 was defined as the stretch from the second conserved V-encoded cysteine to the conserved J-encoded phenylalanine. Sequences without an unambiguous match to a single V gene segment were excluded from the earlier analysis of 587 of the donors. An earlier analysis of around 600 of the donors classified V segments as functional when productive rearrangements were above 56.7% and as segregating when the standard deviation between donors was above 5%. A statistical classification framework was built to diagnose cytomegalovirus status from the catalog of TCR beta chain sequences. A later analysis assigned V and J genes by comparing TCR nucleotide sequences with IMGT/GENE-DB human TR gene sequences. A later analysis assigned CDR3 sequences and most-parsimonious VDJ recombination scenarios with the TCRdist pipeline. In a later analysis, each TCR beta chain was defined by its CDR3 amino acid sequence together with its V-gene family, and reads lacking a unique V-gene family were excluded. In a later analysis, some 600 highly shared, low-generation-probability nucleotide sequences were removed to address suspected cross-contamination and a sequencing artifact. In a later analysis, a clonal expansion index was calculated for each public chain from normalized within-repertoire ranks of inferred template counts. Generation probabilities in a later analysis came from a VDJ recombination model fitted to out-of-frame rearrangements, and those results were checked against IGoR. In a later analysis, TCR-TCR, TCR-HLA and TCR-CMV co-occurrence was scored with hypergeometric tests, and a repertoire-size bias correction was applied to TCR pairs. In a later analysis, false discovery rates were estimated by permuting HLA or CMV assignments 20 times. In a later analysis, co-occurring TCRs were grouped with DBSCAN, and TCRdist sequence similarity was added when clustering was performed within HLA-allele-positive subsets. For co-occurrence clustering, repertoires with fewer than 30,000 or more than 120,000 public chains were excluded, along with a handful of repertoires with anomalous nucleotide sharing. Imported from immuneACCESS, the table was reduced by TCRdb to in-frame sequences with V and J called. These copies leave out some clones; in studies compared against another copy, an unresolved V gene accounts for under half, and the cause of the remainder is not known. V and J calls and clone size are given by that table; D and trimming were obtained from the DNA. This specimen's table enumerates some 51,000 clones. Approximately 8.9% of the sample is held by the ten biggest clonotypes.

What the work shows at the level of the full study, not this receptor alone: The authors suggested that the approach could potentially be extended to other disease states and immunological phenotypes. Linkage disequilibrium might explain the correlated functional status among segregating V segments, but an unknown experimental factor could not be excluded. When HLA alleles, especially DR and DQ, strongly co-occurred, TCR associations were difficult to assign to individual alleles. Immune exposure information for the cohort was limited to CMV serostatus. A group of highly shared sequence variants was considered likely to be a technical artifact of the sequencing pipeline. At a false discovery rate of 0.05, a later analysis linked 15,000 to 20,000 TCR beta sequences to specific HLA alleles. An earlier analysis of approximately 530 of the donors showed that most TCR beta V segments appeared in productive rearrangements either about 87% or about 30% of the time, which broadly matched IMGT annotations. Across donors, most TCR sequences were observed very rarely, whereas some public TCRs were present in many individuals. Compared with the approximately 710-donor mean, donors in an Asian-associated ancestry cluster had fewer N-insertions in productive TCRs, according to a later genetic analysis. A further reported finding was that TCR beta sequences accurately predicted the HLA-A and HLA-B alleles for most subjects in the first cohort. In a later analysis, the rate of TCR association differed among HLA loci, with DRB1 alleles having the most associated TCRs and HLA-C alleles having the fewest. Compared with equally common non-associated chains, HLA-associated TCR beta chains in a later analysis were more clonally expanded and had lower generation probabilities. In a later analysis, several top co-occurrence clusters were reported to appear linked to parvovirus B19, influenza, CMV and Epstein-Barr virus. The classifier was reported to diagnose cytomegalovirus status with high specificity and sensitivity in both the original and validation cohorts. In vitro tests confirmed that a few of the cytomegalovirus-associated TCR beta chains recognize cytomegalovirus antigens. In a later genetic analysis, a missense DCLRE1C variant was associated with V-gene and J-gene trimming of TCR beta chains, and the association was replicated in an independent cohort. Some IMGT-functional V segments, including TRBV6-2 and TRBV6-3, could not be told apart with the 87-base-pair reads, so those segments were excluded. Because counts were too low, 15 to 20 rarely observed V segments, including chromosome 9 orphons, were left out of the earlier analysis of 500 to 650 of the donors. Most CMV-associated TCR beta chains appeared to be HLA-restricted in a later analysis, and the HLA associations seemed to be driven largely by CMV exposure. Because HLA typing was unavailable for some donors at each locus, only the typed subset was used in association tests. This cohort had only TCR beta chains sequenced, and the lack of alpha or paired-chain data limited which features could be detected. In the study, 150 to 200 TCR beta chains were listed as associated with cytomegalovirus. Presence/absence analyses assumed roughly uniform sequencing depth across donors, an assumption that may not hold.

The cohort comprised approximately 700 healthy bone marrow donors. All cohort members were sampled while nominally healthy, although unrecorded immune exposures were likely present. The donor was CMV seropositive and belonged to the group of around 300 seropositive cohort members. Each donor provided a peripheral blood sample, and peripheral blood mononuclear cells were used for TCR beta sequencing. Genomic DNA was extracted from the blood cell samples with the Qiagen DNeasy Blood Extraction Kit. What was sequenced was PBMCs. The TCR was taken from a man aged 50-60 years in good health and CMV-seropositive. The sequence joins TRBV11-1 to TRBJ1-1; TRBD1 is perhaps the D gene, given 6 matching bases. CDR3 region: CASSRTGMSTEAFF. In nucleotides, the sequence is TGTGCCAGCAGCCGAACAGGGATGTCCACTGAAGCTTTCTTT. The entire variable domain, with the stretches around the CDR3 drawn from the reference TRBV11-1 and TRBJ1-1 proteins, is EAEVAQSPRYKITEKSQAVAFWCDPISGHATLYWYRQILGQGPELLVQFQDESVVDDSQLPKDRFSAERLKGVDSTLKIQPAELGDSAMYLCASSRTGMSTEAFFGQGTRLTVV.